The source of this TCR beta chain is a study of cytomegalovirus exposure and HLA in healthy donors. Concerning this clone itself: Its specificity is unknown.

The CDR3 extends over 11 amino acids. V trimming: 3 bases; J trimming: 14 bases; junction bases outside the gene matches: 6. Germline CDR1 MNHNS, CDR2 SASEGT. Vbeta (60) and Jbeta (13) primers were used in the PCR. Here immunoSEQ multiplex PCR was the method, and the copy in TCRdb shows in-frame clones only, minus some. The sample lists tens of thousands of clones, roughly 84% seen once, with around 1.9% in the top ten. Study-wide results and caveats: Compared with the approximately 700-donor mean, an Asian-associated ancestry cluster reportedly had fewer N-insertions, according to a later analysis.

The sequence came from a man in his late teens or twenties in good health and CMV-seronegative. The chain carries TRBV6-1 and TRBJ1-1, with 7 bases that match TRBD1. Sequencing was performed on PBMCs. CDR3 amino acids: CASSDLLRGFF. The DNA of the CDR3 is TGTGCCAGCAGTGACCTCCTCAGGGGGTTCTTT.